Presented here are 9 T cell receptor beta chains from one specimen sequenced in a study of early T cells in non-severe SARS-CoV-2 infection. TCRdb redid the calling of the 5' RACE reads with MiXCR, one entry per CDR3 protein. The sample records some 39,000 distinct CDR3 sequences, roughly 7% being singletons. Sequencing was carried out using whole blood. The receptors originated from an adult who was a healthcare worker with PCR-confirmed SARS-CoV-2 infection or an uninfected control (not recorded which).

This clonotype was picked up one time. The rearrangement links TRBV14 to TRBJ1-4; 8 nucleotides match TRBD1. The J segment lost 4 bases and the V segment lost 3 bases, leaving 4 bases of the junction unmatched. This CDR3 spans 15 amino acids. Germline V gene lookup returns CDR1 SGHDN and CDR2 FVKESK. CDR3 DNA: TGTGCCAGCAGCCACTTAGACAGGGGTAATGAAAAACTGTTTTTT. As protein: CASSHLDRGNEKLFF.

This clonotype showed up many times. The V and J genes are TRBV18 and TRBJ1-1, with a tentative D call TRBD1 (6 bases). V lost 6 bases and J 4 bases, leaving 18 bases between the germline ends. CDR3 size: 15 residues. Germline CDR1 KGHSH, CDR2 LQKENI. CDR3 region: CASSQRGGLGTEAFF. The CDR3 bases are TGTGCCAGCTCCCAAAGGGGGGGACTGGGCACTGAAGCTTTCTTT. The variable domain in full, completed from reference TRBV18 and TRBJ1-1, reads NAGVMQNPRHLVRRRGQEARLRCSPMKGHSHVYWYRQLPEEGLKFMVYLQKENIIDESGMPKERFSAEFPKEGPSILRIQQVVRGDSAAYFCASSQRGGLGTEAFFGQGTRLTVV.

This clonotype was detected ten times or more. The chain recombines TRBV12-3 or TRBV12-4 with TRBJ2-2; D perhaps matches TRBD1 (5 bases). Trimming cost V 2 bases and J 7 bases, with 11 bases left between them. CDR3 length: 14 residues. The CDR3 bases are TGTGCCAGCAGTTTAAGCAGGGCCGACGGGGAGCTGTTTTTT. Residues: CASSLSRADGELFF.

This clonotype was counted many times. The chain is built from TRBV30 and TRBJ1-1; TRBD1 might be the D (5 bases). Germline loops: CDR1 GTSNPN, CDR2 SVGIG (reference sequence). This CDR3 has 12 residues. V gave up 0 bases and J gave up 10 bases, with 12 bases separating them. The CDR3 spells CAWSVGVLGAFF. Written as DNA, the CDR3 is TGTGCCTGGAGTGTAGGGGTGCTTGGAGCTTTCTTT.

This clonotype was found a few times. The chain joins TRBV7-2 to TRBJ2-1; perhaps TRBD1 as D (5 bases). V was shortened by 4 bases and J by 4 bases, with 17 bases between the two germline ends. The CDR3 totals 16 residues. Germline CDR1 and CDR2: SGHTA and FQGNSA. The CDR3 reads CASSSQSGLSYNEQFF. The CDR3 DNA reads TGTGCCAGCAGCTCCCAATCAGGGTTGTCATACAATGAGCAGTTCTTC.

This clonotype has just a few counts. This rearrangement joins TRBV4-3 to TRBJ1-3; D remains unclear. The CDR3 is 15 amino acids. The germline CDR1 and CDR2 sequences are LGHNA and YSLEER. Trimming shortened V by 0 bases and J by 0 bases, and 6 bases separated the two germline ends. The CDR3 here is CASSQEAGSGNTIYF. CDR3 in DNA: TGCGCCAGCAGCCAAGAGGCAGGCTCTGGAAACACCATATATTTT.

This clonotype was picked up many times. The chain carries TRBV12-3 or TRBV12-4 and TRBJ1-1; perhaps TRBD1 as D (6 bases). The CDR3 has 14 amino acids. With 6 bases removed from V and 0 bases from J, the gap between germline ends came to 11 bases. CDR3 protein: CASRTGTMNTEAFF. CDR3 DNA: TGTGCCAGCAGAACCGGGACAATGAACACTGAAGCTTTCTTT.

The J gene is TRBJ1-2, the V gene TRBV11-1; no clear D. The CDR3 sequence is 16 residues long. Trimming removed 1 base from V and 8 bases from J, with 20 bases in between. Germline V gives CDR1 SGHAT, CDR2 FQDESV (reference sequence). CDR3 in amino acids: CASSLVRRKNLGGYTF. For the CDR3, the DNA is TGTGCCAGCAGCTTAGTTCGGCGAAAGAACCTTGGCGGCTACACCTTC.

There are a few counts of this clonotype. CDR3 in amino acids: CASSPSGTGSHEQYF. CDR3 DNA: TGTGCCAGCAGTCCCTCCGGGACAGGGAGCCACGAGCAGTACTTC. The V call is TRBV28, the J call TRBJ2-7; 9 bases align to TRBD1. Trimming cost V 5 bases and J 5 bases; bases outside gene matches: 10. CDR1 is MDHEN, CDR2 SYDVKM, per germline. This CDR3 is 15 amino acids long.